This T cell receptor beta chain was obtained from a study of T cell clonality in common variable immunodeficiency. General study points: CVID subjects had higher TCRbeta clonality than healthy controls, most marked in about a third. Compared with controls, CVID subjects had fewer shared TCRbeta clones. In common variable immunodeficiency, TCR beta chains reportedly carried fewer deletions and N-nucleotide insertions.

V was cut by 5 bases and J by 8 bases, with 19 bases left in between. Germline V gene sequence: CDR1 MNHEY, CDR2 SVGEGT. The CDR3 contains 15 residues. Here immunoSEQ multiplex PCR was the method, and the copy in TCRdb shows in-frame clones only, minus some. There are tens of thousands of clones in the sample, none observed a single time. As for this clone: Its cognate antigen is unknown. Read sequence stops 3 residues before the CDR3 end, and the germline J gene provides the missing end.

CVID subjects had received replacement immunoglobulin for at least one year. CVID subjects were neither ill nor on immunomodulatory or immunosuppressive medication at sampling. This chain uses TRBV6-2 or TRBV6-3 with TRBJ2-1; D is possibly TRBD1 (6 bases). The TCR comes from a human donor with common variable immunodeficiency. The sample was peripheral blood mononuclear cells. CDR3 region: CASSVTGRTWDEQFF. The DNA read from the CDR3 is TGTGCCAGCAGTGTAACAGGGCGCACTTGGGATGAG.